This is a list of T cell receptor beta chains from one sample in a study of T-cell reconstitution after alpha-beta-depleted transplantation in children. One entry per CDR3 protein, called by TCRdb with MiXCR from the PCR reads. Among about 900,000 distinct CDR3 sequences listed, under 30% were seen once. The material sequenced was PBMCs, mostly from graft donor cells, taken 360 days after TCRalphabeta/CD19-depleted stem cell transplant. Receptor source: a boy younger than two who had a stem cell transplant for SCID, so the T cells may come from the graft donor. CDR3s include the opening cysteine and the closing phenylalanine or tryptophan. D genes are given only for firm matches. Only part of the rows carry a size: once, few, many, or a class if the clone is expanded.

.,many,TRBV15,TRBJ2-3,CATSRDKVDTQYF,TGTGCCACCAGCAGAGATAAGGTTGATACGCAGTATTTT
.,.,TRBV9,TRBJ1-3,CASSYSVGTGNTIYF,TGTGCCAGCAGCTATTCCGTGGGGACTGGAAACACCATATATTTT
TRBD2,.,TRBV7-9,TRBJ2-1,CASSPTSGGGLEQFF,TGTGCCAGCAGCCCAACTAGCGGGGGGGGTCTTGAGCAGTTCTTC
.,.,TRBV7-9,TRBJ1-2,CASSLRQAPNYGYTF,TGTGCCAGCAGCTTACGACAGGCCCCTAACTATGGCTACACCTTC
TRBD1,.,TRBV20-1,TRBJ2-7,CSARDFKGDRLYYEQYF,TGCAGTGCTAGAGATTTTAAGGGGGACAGGCTATACTACGAGCAGTACTTC
.,.,TRBV3-1,TRBJ2-6,CASSQENSYSGANVLTF,TGTGCCAGCAGCCAAGAGAACAGCTACTCTGGGGCCAACGTCCTGACTTTC
.,few,TRBV20-1,TRBJ2-7,CSAKVLTTAKTYEQYF,TGCAGTGCTAAAGTCTTGACGACGGCAAAAACCTACGAGCAGTACTTC
TRBD2,once,TRBV20-1,TRBJ2-3,CSATELAGGPVSTDTQYF,TGCAGTGCCACAGAACTAGCGGGGGGGCCCGTAAGCACAGATACGCAGTATTTT
TRBD1,.,TRBV12-3/TRBV12-4,TRBJ2-7,CASSSHRDSREQYF,TGTGCCAGCAGTTCACACCGGGACAGTCGCGAGCAGTACTTC
TRBD1,few,TRBV18,TRBJ2-7,CASSPTGQGPYEQYF,TGTGCCAGCTCACCAACGGGACAGGGTCCCTACGAGCAGTACTTC
TRBD1,.,TRBV10-3,TRBJ2-3,CAISGQGQQQYF,TGTGCCATCAGTGGACAGGGCCAACAGCAGTATTTT
TRBD2,few,TRBV7-2,TRBJ2-1,CASSWGLGSYNEQFF,TGTGCCAGCAGCTGGGGACTAGGAAGCTACAATGAGCAGTTCTTC
TRBD1,few,TRBV25-1,TRBJ1-4,CASQGGKLFF,TGTGCCAGCCAAGGGGGCAAACTGTTTTTT
.,once,TRBV19,TRBJ2-3,CASSYRPIGDTQYF,TGTGCCAGTAGTTATAGACCTATAGGAGATACGCAGTATTTT
.,few,TRBV20-1,TRBJ1-5,CSARDDSGGWGPQHF,TGCAGTGCTAGAGATGATTCGGGGGGATGGGGGCCCCAGCATTTT
.,many,TRBV20-1,TRBJ2-1,CSAISSSYNEQFF,TGCAGTGCCATTTCGAGCTCCTACAATGAGCAGTTCTTC
TRBD1,few,TRBV5-6,TRBJ2-7,CASSLLIPRTGVYEQYF,TGTGCCAGCAGCTTGTTGATCCCGCGGACAGGGGTCTACGAGCAGTACTTC
TRBD1,.,TRBV4-1,TRBJ2-7,CASSQDPTGGEQYF,TGCGCCAGCAGCCAAGATCCGACAGGGGGCGAGCAGTACTTC
.,.,TRBV2,TRBJ1-5,CASSDVAGNQPQHF,TGTGCCAGCAGTGATGTAGCAGGGAATCAGCCCCAGCATTTT
TRBD2,.,TRBV28,TRBJ2-1,CASSLAGGGLNEQFF,TGTGCCAGCAGTTTGGCGGGGGGTGGTCTCAATGAGCAGTTCTTC
TRBD1,.,TRBV29-1,TRBJ2-5,CSVEPIGTGVAETQYF,TGCAGCGTTGAGCCAATCGGGACAGGGGTGGCAGAGACCCAGTACTTC
TRBD1,.,TRBV9,TRBJ1-5,CASSVGTGDQPQHF,TGTGCCAGCAGCGTAGGGACAGGTGATCAGCCCCAGCATTTT
.,.,TRBV9,TRBJ1-3,CASSIRGSGNTIYF,TGTGCCAGCAGCATCAGGGGATCTGGAAACACCATATATTTT
.,.,TRBV20-1,TRBJ2-1,CSARGHVREQFF,TGCAGTGCTAGGGGCCACGTGCGGGAGCAGTTCTTC
.,few,TRBV20-1,TRBJ1-4,CSAPEGLGVGVGEKLFF,TGCAGTGCCCCAGAGGGGCTAGGGGTTGGGGTAGGAGAAAAACTGTTTTTT
.,few,TRBV25-1,TRBJ2-7,CASSWGNAYEQYF,TGTGCCAGCAGTTGGGGGAATGCCTACGAGCAGTACTTC
.,.,TRBV7-2,TRBJ1-5,CASSLDGVNQPQHF,TGTGCCAGCAGCTTAGATGGCGTCAATCAGCCCCAGCATTTT
.,.,TRBV5-1,TRBJ1-4,CASSRVRGAVGKLFF,TGCGCCAGCAGCCGCGTCCGGGGGGCAGTGGGAAAACTGTTTTTT
.,.,TRBV2,TRBJ2-1,CASRRLGGDNEQFF,TGTGCCAGCAGGCGGCTAGGAGGGGACAATGAGCAGTTCTTC
.,.,TRBV7-9,TRBJ1-4,CASMVGDEKLFF,TGTGCCAGCATGGTTGGGGATGAAAAACTGTTTTTT
.,.,TRBV15,TRBJ2-3,CATSPGEASTDTQYF,TGTGCCACCAGTCCCGGAGAAGCTAGCACAGATACGCAGTATTTT
.,.,TRBV28,TRBJ2-5,CASSFPWGETQYF,TGTGCCAGCAGTTTTCCCTGGGGAGAGACCCAGTACTTC
TRBD2,few,TRBV11-3,TRBJ2-3,CASSPGLGGGSTDTQYF,TGTGCCAGCAGCCCAGGACTGGGCGGGGGGAGCACAGATACGCAGTATTTT
TRBD2,few,TRBV20-1,TRBJ2-1,CSARLAGDRFF,TGCAGTGCTAGACTAGCGGGGGATAGGTTCTTC
TRBD1,.,TRBV10-3,TRBJ2-7,CAISGRGLAYEQYF,TGTGCCATCAGCGGCAGGGGGCTAGCCTACGAGCAGTACTTC
.,few,TRBV20-1,TRBJ1-2,CSARDWGLEGGYTF,TGCAGTGCTAGAGATTGGGGGCTAGAGGGCGGCTACACCTTC
TRBD1,few,TRBV7-8,TRBJ2-3,CASSNRGPTDTQYF,TGTGCCAGCAGCAACAGGGGACCCACAGATACGCAGTATTTT
.,.,TRBV20-1,TRBJ2-7,CSALTENKDEQYF,TGCAGTGCCCTGACGGAGAATAAGGACGAGCAGTACTTC
.,.,TRBV18,TRBJ2-7,CASSPTGTPTYEQYF,TGTGCCAGCTCACCGACCGGGACACCCACCTACGAGCAGTACTTC
.,.,TRBV5-1,TRBJ2-7,CASSLETGQNYEQYF,TGCGCCAGCAGCTTGGAGACAGGACAGAACTACGAGCAGTACTTC
.,many,TRBV5-1,TRBJ2-3,CASSLVGEDTQYF,TGCGCCAGCAGCTTGGTGGGCGAAGATACGCAGTATTTT
.,few,TRBV20-1,TRBJ2-7,CSASREAYEQYF,TGCAGTGCTAGTAGGGAGGCCTACGAGCAGTACTTC
.,.,TRBV12-3/TRBV12-4,TRBJ1-5,CASSLDQGQGQPQHF,TGTGCCAGCAGTTTAGACCAGGGCCAAGGTCAGCCCCAGCATTTT
.,many,TRBV12-3/TRBV12-4,TRBJ2-2,CASSLRGAGELFF,TGTGCCAGCAGCTTAAGAGGGGCCGGGGAGCTGTTTTTT
TRBD2,.,TRBV10-3,TRBJ2-2,CAAKGLAGANENTGELFF,TGTGCCGCGAAAGGACTAGCGGGGGCAAACGAGAACACCGGGGAGCTGTTTTTT
.,few,TRBV12-3/TRBV12-4,TRBJ1-3,CASSFSQGRNTIYF,TGTGCCAGCAGTTTTTCGCAGGGGCGAAACACCATATATTTT
.,.,TRBV28,TRBJ2-2,CASNLNTGELFF,TGTGCCAGCAACCTAAACACCGGGGAGCTGTTTTTT